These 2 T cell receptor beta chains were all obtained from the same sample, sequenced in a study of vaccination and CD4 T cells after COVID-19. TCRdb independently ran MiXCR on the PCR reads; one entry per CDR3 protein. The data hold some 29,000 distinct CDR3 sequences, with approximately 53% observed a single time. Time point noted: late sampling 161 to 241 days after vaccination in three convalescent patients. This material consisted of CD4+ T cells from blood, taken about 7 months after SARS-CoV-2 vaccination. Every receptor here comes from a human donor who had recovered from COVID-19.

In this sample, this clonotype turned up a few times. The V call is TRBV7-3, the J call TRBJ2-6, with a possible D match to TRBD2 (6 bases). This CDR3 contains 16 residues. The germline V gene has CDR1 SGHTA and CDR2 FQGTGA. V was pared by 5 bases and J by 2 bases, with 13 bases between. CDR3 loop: CASSPGAGTGANVLTF. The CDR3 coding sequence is TGTGCCAGCAGCCCGGGAGCAGGGACTGGGGCCAACGTCCTGACTTTC.

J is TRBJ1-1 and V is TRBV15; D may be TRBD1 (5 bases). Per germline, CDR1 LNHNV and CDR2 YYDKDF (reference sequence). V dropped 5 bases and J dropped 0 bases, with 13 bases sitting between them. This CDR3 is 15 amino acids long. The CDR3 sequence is CATSPLQAMNTEAFF. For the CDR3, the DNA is TGTGCCACCAGCCCGTTACAGGCAATGAACACTGAAGCTTTCTTT.